This TCR beta chain was captured in a study of beta chain features in type 1 diabetes. Notes on the study in general: Moderately but significantly shorter TCRB CDR3s were found in Type 1 diabetes patients in all four CD4+ subsets. Type 1 diabetes patients showed fewer insertions and more deletions at VDJ junctions.

For this clone: Its antigen is still unknown.

The CDR3 has 14 residues. Germline V gives CDR1 SGDLS, CDR2 YYNGEE. Trimming removed 4 bases at V and 8 bases at J, with 15 bases between. Reverse transcription of all isolated RNA meant that expressed TCRB transcripts were sequenced. Method: immunoSEQ multiplex PCR; TCRdb's copy keeps in-frame clones and lacks some. The sample contains 95,000 to 150,000 clones, 16% of which appear only once. Donors contributed one heparinised blood draw apiece, averaging about 120 mL. Sorting with CD45RO/CCR7/CD25/CD127/CD95/CD27 yielded naive, central memory, regulatory and stem-like memory CD4+ cells. The gene calls are TRBV9 and TRBJ1-4; a weak D match, TRBD1 (5 bases). This TCR was sampled from a man younger than 40 with type 1 diabetes. Sequencing was carried out using central memory CD4+ T cells from blood. The CDR3 coding sequence is TGTGCCAGCAGCCCCTTCCCCGGGGGAGAAAAACTGTTTTTT. Translation: CASSPFPGGEKLFF.